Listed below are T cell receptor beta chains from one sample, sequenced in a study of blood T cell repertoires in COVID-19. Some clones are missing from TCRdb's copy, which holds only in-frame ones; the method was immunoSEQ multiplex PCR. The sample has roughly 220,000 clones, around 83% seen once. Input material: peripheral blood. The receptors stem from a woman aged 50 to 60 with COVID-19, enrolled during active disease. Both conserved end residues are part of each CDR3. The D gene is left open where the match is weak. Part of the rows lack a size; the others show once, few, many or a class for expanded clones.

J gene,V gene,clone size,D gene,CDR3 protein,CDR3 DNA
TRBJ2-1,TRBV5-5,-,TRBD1,CASSSGTGASYNEQFF,TGTGCCAGCAGCTCCGGGACAGGGGCGTCCTACAATGAGCAGTTCTTC
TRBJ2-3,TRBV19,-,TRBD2,CASRASSRGADTQYF,TGTGCCAGTAGGGCGTCCTCGCGGGGGGCAGATACGCAGTATTTT
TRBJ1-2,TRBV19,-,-,CASSPGSGEYGYTF,TGTGCCAGTAGTCCCGGATCCGGGGAATATGGCTACACCTTC
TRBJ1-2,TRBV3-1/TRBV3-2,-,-,CASSQAEDPPGGYTF,TGTGCCAGCAGCCAAGCGGAGGACCCTCCCGGGGGCTACACCTTC
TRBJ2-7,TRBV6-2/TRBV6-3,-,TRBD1,CASSPPTGWAYEQYF,TGTGCCAGCAGTCCCCCGACAGGGTGGGCCTACGAGCAGTACTTC
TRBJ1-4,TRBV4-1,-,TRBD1,CASSPQGGVNEKLFF,TGCGCCAGCAGCCCCCAGGGGGGTGTAAATGAAAAACTGTTTTTT
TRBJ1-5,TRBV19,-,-,CASSIGQNGWQPQHF,TGTGCCAGTAGTATTGGACAGAATGGATGGCAGCCCCAGCATTTT
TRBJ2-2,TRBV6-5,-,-,CASSYVSGSGELFF,TGTGCCAGCAGTTACGTTTCAGGATCCGGGGAGCTGTTTTTT
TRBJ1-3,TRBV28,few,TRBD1,CASSPLGQRSGNTIYF,TGTGCCAGCAGCCCTCTGGGACAGAGATCTGGAAACACCATATATTTT
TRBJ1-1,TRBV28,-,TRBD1,CARRTGLMNTEAFF,TGTGCCCGTCGGACAGGTCTGATGAACACTGAAGCTTTCTTT
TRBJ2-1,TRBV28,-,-,CASSTRQGGDEQFF,TGTGCCAGCAGTACCCGACAGGGAGGAGATGAGCAGTTCTTC
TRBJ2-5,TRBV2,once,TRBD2,CASSERVRRGEKTQYF,TGTGCCAGCAGTGAAAGAGTTAGGCGGGGGGAAAAGACCCAGTACTTC
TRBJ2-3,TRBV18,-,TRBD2,CASSPLAGGPTDTQYF,TGTGCCAGCTCACCCCTGGCGGGGGGACCCACAGATACGCAGTATTTT
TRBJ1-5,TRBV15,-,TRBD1,CATSSSRTGQASQPQHF,TGTGCCACCAGCAGCTCCAGAACTGGACAGGCAAGTCAGCCCCAGCATTTT
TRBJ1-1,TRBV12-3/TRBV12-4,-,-,CASSRELSTEAFF,TGTGCCAGCAGCCGGGAGCTGAGCACTGAAGCTTTCTTT
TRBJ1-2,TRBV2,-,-,CASSEGTADGYTF,TGTGCCAGCAGTGAAGGGACAGCCGATGGCTACACCTTC
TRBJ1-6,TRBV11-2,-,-,CASSLGDRGGSPLHF,TGTGCCAGCAGCTTAGGGGATAGGGGAGGTTCACCCCTCCACTTT
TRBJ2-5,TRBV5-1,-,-,CASSLLSQETQYF,TGCGCCAGCAGCTTACTGTCACAAGAGACCCAGTACTTC
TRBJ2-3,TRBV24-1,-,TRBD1,CATSDWTGGTDTQYF,TGTGCCACCAGTGATTGGACAGGGGGCACAGATACGCAGTATTTT
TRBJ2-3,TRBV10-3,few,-,CAISESIGRGGASAQYF,TGTGCCATCAGTGAGTCGATAGGGCGAGGGGGGGCCTCTGCGCAGTATTTT
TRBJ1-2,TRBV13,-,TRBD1,CASSSQGAREGYTF,TGTGCCAGCAGCTCTCAGGGGGCGAGAGAAGGCTACACCTTC
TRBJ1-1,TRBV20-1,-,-,CSAMGGREAFF,TGCAGTGCCATGGGTGGGCGCGAAGCTTTCTTT
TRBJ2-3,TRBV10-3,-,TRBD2,CATVREGIGTDTQYF,TGTGCCACCGTCAGGGAGGGGATTGGCACAGATACGCAGTATTTT
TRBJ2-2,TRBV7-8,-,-,CASSSDRVPGELFF,TGTGCCAGCAGCTCCGACCGGGTGCCCGGGGAGCTGTTTTTT
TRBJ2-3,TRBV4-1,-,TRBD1,CASSQGGTGGTDTQYF,TGCGCCAGCAGCCAAGGTGGGACAGGTGGAACAGATACGCAGTATTTT
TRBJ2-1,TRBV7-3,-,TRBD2,CASSPRITSGGANEQFF,TGTGCCAGCAGCCCCCGGATAACTAGCGGGGGGGCAAATGAGCAGTTCTTC
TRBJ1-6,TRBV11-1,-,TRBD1,CASSFLQGNNSPLHF,TGTGCCAGCAGCTTTCTACAGGGGAATAATTCACCCCTCCACTTT
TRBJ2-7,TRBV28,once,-,CASSFDSSYEQYF,TGTGCCAGCAGTTTCGACAGCTCCTACGAGCAGTACTTC
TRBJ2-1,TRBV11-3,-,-,CASSFSGANEQFF,TGTGCCAGCAGCTTTTCAGGGGCCAATGAGCAGTTCTTC
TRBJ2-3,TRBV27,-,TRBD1,CASSLQGAGTQYF,TGTGCCAGCAGTCTTCAGGGGGCGGGCACGCAGTATTTT
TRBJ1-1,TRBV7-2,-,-,CASSPTESEAFF,TGTGCCAGCAGCCCGACAGAGAGTGAAGCTTTCTTT
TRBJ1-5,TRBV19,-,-,CASTGQGGVNQPQHF,TGTGCCAGTACTGGGCAGGGAGGAGTGAATCAGCCCCAGCATTTT
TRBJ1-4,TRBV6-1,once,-,CASSEGPLREKLFF,TGTGCCAGCAGTGAAGGGCCCCTCAGGGAAAAACTGTTTTTT
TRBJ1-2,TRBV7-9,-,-,CASSFGGEVGYTF,TGTGCCAGCAGCTTCGGAGGGGAAGTTGGCTACACCTTC
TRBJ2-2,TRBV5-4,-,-,CASRRPNTGELFF,TGTGCCAGCCGGCGGCCCAACACCGGGGAGCTGTTTTTT
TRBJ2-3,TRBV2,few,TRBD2,CASSEAAGGLTQYF,TGTGCCAGCAGTGAGGCGGCGGGGGGGCTTACGCAGTATTTT
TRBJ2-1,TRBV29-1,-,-,CSVEDRQGGMGEQFF,TGCAGCGTTGAAGATCGCCAGGGAGGAATGGGTGAGCAGTTCTTC
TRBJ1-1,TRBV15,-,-,CATSRVWTRMNTEAFF,TGTGCCACCAGCAGAGTCTGGACAAGGATGAACACTGAAGCTTTCTTT
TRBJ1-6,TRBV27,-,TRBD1,CASSLTGTVLNSPLHF,TGTGCCAGCAGTTTAACCGGGACAGTGCTTAATTCACCCCTCCACTTT
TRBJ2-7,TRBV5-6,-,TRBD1,CASSLVRDRDHEQYF,TGTGCCAGCAGCTTGGTAAGGGACAGGGACCACGAGCAGTACTTC
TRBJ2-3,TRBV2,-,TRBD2,CASSSGLAGGPSGDTQYF,TGTGCCAGCAGCTCAGGACTAGCGGGGGGGCCCTCAGGAGATACGCAGTATTTT
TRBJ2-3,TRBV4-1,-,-,CASSQEASVDTDTQYF,TGCGCCAGCAGCCAAGAGGCTAGCGTTGACACAGATACGCAGTATTTT
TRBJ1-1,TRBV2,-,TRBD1,CASRRGQGFPEAFF,TGTGCCAGCAGGAGGGGACAGGGGTTTCCTGAAGCTTTCTTT
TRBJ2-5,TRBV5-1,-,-,CASSGAGVKTQYF,TGCGCCAGCAGCGGGGCTGGGGTGAAGACCCAGTACTTC
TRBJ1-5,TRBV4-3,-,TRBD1,CASSPQGNSNQPQHF,TGCGCCAGCAGTCCACAGGGGAACAGCAATCAGCCCCAGCATTTT
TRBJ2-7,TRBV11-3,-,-,CASSLDLAEQYF,TGTGCCAGCAGCTTAGATCTGGCCGAGCAGTACTTC
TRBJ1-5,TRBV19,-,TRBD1,CASSVVEGQHQPQHF,TGTGCCAGTAGCGTGGTTGAGGGACAGCATCAGCCCCAGCATTTT
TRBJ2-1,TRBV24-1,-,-,CATSDPTGIDNEQFF,TGTGCCACCAGTGACCCGACAGGTATCGACAATGAGCAGTTCTTC
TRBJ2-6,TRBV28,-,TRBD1,CASETDRGQRSGANVLTF,TGTGCCAGCGAAACGGACAGGGGGCAAAGGTCTGGGGCCAACGTCCTGACTTTC
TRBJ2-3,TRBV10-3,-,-,CAISESTGLSPSTDTQYF,TGTGCCATCAGTGAGTCGACCGGACTATCTCCTAGCACAGATACGCAGTATTTT
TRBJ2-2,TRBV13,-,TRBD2,CASSSDLASGTGELFF,TGTGCCAGCAGCTCCGACTTAGCTAGCGGTACCGGGGAGCTGTTTTTT
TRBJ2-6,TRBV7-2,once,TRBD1,CANSGGQGAFGANVLTF,TGTGCCAATTCGGGAGGACAGGGGGCTTTTGGGGCCAACGTCCTGACTTTC